The clone carrying this TCR beta chain was detected a few times. In the authors' methods: Reference gene primers were amplified, and this amplification served to estimate nucleated cell counts. The table came from immunoSEQ multiplex PCR; TCRdb's copy has only in-frame clones and leaves some out. V and J calls plus clone size are reproduced from that table; the DNA served to infer D and trimming. The sample has approximately 260,000 clones, approximately 80% seen once. This sample was included in a study of blood T cell repertoires in COVID-19. The V and J ends lost 3 bases and 8 bases respectively, with 5 bases between them. The CDR3 has 11 amino acids. The germline V gene has CDR1 MGHDK and CDR2 SYGVNS.

The source of this sequence is a woman aged 40 to 55 with active or convalescent COVID-19. This sequence joins TRBV25-1 and TRBJ2-1, with no clear D. Sample: peripheral blood. CDR3 in DNA: TGTGCCAGCAGTGATGCGTATGAGCAGTTCTTC. Amino acids: CASSDAYEQFF.